Below are 14 T cell receptor beta chains sequenced from a single sample in a study of CD8 T cells in Susac syndrome. Reverse transcription used about 0.45 to 1 ug RNA and random hexamers. MiXCR was run by TCRdb on the immunoSEQ multiplex PCR reads, yielding one entry per CDR3 protein. The sample gives 150,000 to 200,000 distinct CDR3 sequences, more than 85% of which show up once; approximately 0.09% is in the top ten. The sample taken for sequencing was CD4+ T cells from PBMCs. These TCRs come from a human donor with Susac syndrome.

This chain links TRBV12-3 or TRBV12-4 with TRBJ1-1; D gene uncertain. V was trimmed by 6 bases and J by 4 bases, leaving 18 bases between them. This CDR3 has 15 amino acids. The CDR3 loop is CASSDLTGVVTEAFF. The CDR3 region has the DNA TGTGCCAGCAGCGACCTGACCGGGGTGGTCACTGAAGCTTTCTTT.

The V gene is TRBV20-1, the J gene TRBJ1-1; 7 bases align to TRBD1. Germline assignment: CDR1 DFQATT and CDR2 SNEGSKA (reference sequence). V shed 5 bases, J shed 4 bases, and the junction held 13 bases outside the gene matches. The CDR3 consists of 15 residues. The CDR3 is CSARPLKGAGTEAFF. The DNA of the CDR3 is TGCAGTGCTCGGCCACTGAAGGGGGCTGGCACTGAAGCTTTCTTT.

V is TRBV10-2 and J is TRBJ1-1; D is perhaps TRBD1 (5 bases). V shed 4 bases and J shed 3 bases, with 15 bases lying between them. This CDR3 spans 15 amino acids. Germline values: CDR1 WSHSY, CDR2 SAAADI. CDR3: CASSGIGVWDTEAFF. As DNA, the CDR3 is TGCGCCAGCAGTGGGATAGGGGTCTGGGACACTGAAGCTTTCTTT.

The V and J genes are TRBV3-1 and TRBJ1-6, with D possibly TRBD1 on 6 matching bases. Deletions cut 3 bases from V and 7 bases from J, with 13 bases between. From germline, CDR1 is LGHDT and CDR2 YNNKEL (reference sequence). CDR3 length: 15 residues. In DNA, the CDR3 is TGTGCCAGCAGCCATAAGGGGGTTCCAAATTCACCCCTCCACTTT. It yields the protein CASSHKGVPNSPLHF.

The chain carries TRBV3-1 and TRBJ2-1; D is unresolved. Germline V gives CDR1 LGHDT, CDR2 YNNKEL (reference sequence). V shed 2 bases and J shed 7 bases, with 12 bases lying between them. CDR3 size: 14 residues. CDR3 residues: CASSQYNQLNEQFF. CDR3 DNA sequence: TGTGCCAGCAGCCAATATAACCAGCTTAATGAGCAGTTCTTC.

The V gene is TRBV5-6, the J gene TRBJ2-2, with a tentative D call TRBD2 (6 bases). There are 16 residues in the CDR3. Germline CDR1 reads SGHDT; CDR2 reads YYEEEE. The V and J ends lost 0 bases and 5 bases respectively, with 14 bases between them. In DNA, the CDR3 is TGTGCCAGCAGCTTGGTCCGCACTAGCAGTACCGGGGAGCTGTTTTTT. It yields the protein CASSLVRTSSTGELFF. Drawing the rest from reference TRBV5-6 and TRBJ2-2, the complete variable domain is DAGVTQSPTHLIKTRGQQVTLRCSPKSGHDTVSWYQQALGQGPQFIFQYYEEEERQRGNFPDRFSGHQFPNYSSELNVNALLLGDSALYLCASSLVRTSSTGELFFGEGSRLTVL.

This chain uses TRBV12-3 or TRBV12-4 with TRBJ1-1, with D unclear. The V gene lost 1 base and the J gene lost 11 bases, with 11 bases spanning the gap. CDR3 length: 12 residues. The CDR3 spells CASSLGGGPAFF. The DNA of the CDR3 is TGTGCCAGCAGTTTAGGAGGAGGTCCCGCTTTCTTT.

The chain combines TRBV20-1 with TRBJ2-2, with D unclear. This CDR3 comprises 13 residues. V lost 5 bases and J lost 3, with 10 bases in between. CDR1 and CDR2 from the germline V gene are DFQATT and SNEGSKA (reference sequence). The CDR3 DNA follows: TGCAGTGCTCCCTACAGTTACACCGGGGAGCTGTTTTTT. Translating gives CSAPYSYTGELFF.

V usage is TRBV12-3 or TRBV12-4 and J usage is TRBJ2-5; perhaps TRBD1 as D (5 bases). Trimming stripped 3 bases from V and 4 bases from J, with 12 bases between. The CDR3 is 14 residues long. The CDR3: CASSFQGGRETQYF. The CDR3 nucleotides read TGTGCCAGCAGTTTCCAGGGTGGGCGAGAGACCCAGTACTTC.

This chain connects TRBV5-1 to TRBJ1-1; D is unclear. CDR1 is SGHRS and CDR2 is YFSETQ in the germline V gene. The CDR3 is 13 amino acids. V was pared by 0 bases and J by 4 bases, with 7 bases between. CDR3 in DNA: TGCGCCAGCAGCTTGGAAGGGATCACTGAAGCTTTCTTT. This sequence encodes CASSLEGITEAFF.

The chain recombines TRBV4-1 with TRBJ1-5; D unresolved. The CDR3 runs to 13 residues. The ends were cut back, 0 bases at V and 3 bases at J, with 3 bases in the middle. The V gene's germline CDR1 is MGHRA and CDR2 YSYEKL. The CDR3 sequence: CASSQEFNQPQHF. The CDR3 region has the DNA TGCGCCAGCAGCCAAGAATTCAATCAGCCCCAGCATTTT.

The chain is built from TRBV9 and TRBJ2-2; the match to TRBD1 covers 7 bases. Trimming at V came to 7 bases and at J to 3 bases, leaving 3 bases not matched to a gene. The CDR3 extends over 13 amino acids. From germline, CDR1 is SGDLS and CDR2 YYNGEE. The DNA of the CDR3 is TGTGCCAGCCAGACAGGGTACACCGGGGAGCTGTTTTTT. Its translation is CASQTGYTGELFF.

The V gene is TRBV12-3 or TRBV12-4, the J gene TRBJ2-1, with TRBD2 matching 11 bases. V lost 3 bases, J lost 9 bases, and 1 base stayed unmatched. The CDR3 covers 13 residues. DNA of the CDR3: TGTGCCAGCAGTTTTCTAGCGGGGGGTGAGCAGTTCTTC. As protein: CASSFLAGGEQFF.

The rearrangement uses TRBV12-3 or TRBV12-4 and TRBJ2-7; D remains ambiguous. The CDR3 is made up of 18 amino acids. Trimming took off 6 bases at V and 5 bases at J, with 29 bases between the two ends. The CDR3 loop is CASRSVSVNSNPGDEQYF. The CDR3 DNA is TGTGCCAGCAGATCAGTTTCGGTAAACAGCAACCCTGGAGACGAGCAGTACTTC.